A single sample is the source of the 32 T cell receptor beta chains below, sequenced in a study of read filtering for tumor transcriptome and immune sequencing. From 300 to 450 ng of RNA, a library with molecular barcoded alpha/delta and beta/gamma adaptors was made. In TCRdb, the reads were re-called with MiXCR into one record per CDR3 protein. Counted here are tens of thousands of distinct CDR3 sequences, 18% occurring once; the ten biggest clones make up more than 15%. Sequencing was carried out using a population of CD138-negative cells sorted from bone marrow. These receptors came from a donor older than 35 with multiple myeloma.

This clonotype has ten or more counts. CDR3 protein: CASSSGTSGGSGETQYF. CDR3 bases: TGTGCCAGCAGCTCCGGGACTAGCGGGGGGTCTGGGGAGACCCAGTACTTC. V gene TRBV5-4 combines with J gene TRBJ2-5; TRBD2 matches 15 bases. Germline CDR1 reads SGHNT; CDR2 reads YYREEE (reference sequence). This CDR3 is 17 amino acids long. V gave up 3 bases and J gave up 5 bases; unmatched junction bases: 8.

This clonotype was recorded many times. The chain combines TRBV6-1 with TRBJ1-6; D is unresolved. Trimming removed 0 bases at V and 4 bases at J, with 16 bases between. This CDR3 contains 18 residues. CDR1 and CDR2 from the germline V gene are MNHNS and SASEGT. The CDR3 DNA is TGTGCCAGCAGTGAAGCGGGTGGAGCCCGTCCATATAATTCACCCCTCCACTTT. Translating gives CASSEAGGARPYNSPLHF.

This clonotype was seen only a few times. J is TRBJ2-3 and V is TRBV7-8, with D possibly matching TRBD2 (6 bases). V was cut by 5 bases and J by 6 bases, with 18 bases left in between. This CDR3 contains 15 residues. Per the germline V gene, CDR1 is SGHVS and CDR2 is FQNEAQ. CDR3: CASSPRAGLGDTQYF. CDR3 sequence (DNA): TGTGCCAGCAGCCCCAGGGCGGGGCTCGGGGATACGCAGTATTTT. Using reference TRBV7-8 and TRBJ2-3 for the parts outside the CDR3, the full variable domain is GAGVSQSPRYKVAKRGQDVALRCDPISGHVSLFWYQQALGQGPEFLTYFQNEAQLDKSGLPSDRFFAERPEGSVSTLKIQRTQQEDSAVYLCASSPRAGLGDTQYFGPGTRLTVL.

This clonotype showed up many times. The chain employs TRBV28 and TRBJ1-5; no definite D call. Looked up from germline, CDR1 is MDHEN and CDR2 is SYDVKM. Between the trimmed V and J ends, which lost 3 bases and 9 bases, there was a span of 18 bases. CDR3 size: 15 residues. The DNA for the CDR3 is TGTGCCAGCAGTTTTATGGCCAGTTCTCTATCGCCCCAGCATTTT. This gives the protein CASSFMASSLSPQHF. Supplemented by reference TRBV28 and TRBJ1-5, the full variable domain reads DVKVTQSSRYLVKRTGEKVFLECVQDMDHENMFWYRQDPGLGLRLIYFSYDVKMKEKGDIPEGYSVSREKKERFSLILESASTNQTSMYLCASSFMASSLSPQHFGDGTRLSIL.

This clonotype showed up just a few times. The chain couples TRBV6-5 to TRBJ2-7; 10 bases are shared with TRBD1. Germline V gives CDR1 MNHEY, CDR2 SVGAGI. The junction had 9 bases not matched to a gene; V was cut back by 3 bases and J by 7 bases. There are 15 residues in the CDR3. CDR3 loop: CASSYSGTGVEEQYF. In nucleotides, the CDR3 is TGTGCCAGCAGTTATTCCGGGACAGGGGTGGAGGAGCAGTACTTC.

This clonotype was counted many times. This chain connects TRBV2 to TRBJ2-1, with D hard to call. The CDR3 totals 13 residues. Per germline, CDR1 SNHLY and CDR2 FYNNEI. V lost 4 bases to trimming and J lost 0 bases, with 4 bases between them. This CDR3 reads CASSGDSYNEQFF. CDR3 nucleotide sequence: TGTGCCAGCAGTGGGGACTCCTACAATGAGCAGTTCTTC.

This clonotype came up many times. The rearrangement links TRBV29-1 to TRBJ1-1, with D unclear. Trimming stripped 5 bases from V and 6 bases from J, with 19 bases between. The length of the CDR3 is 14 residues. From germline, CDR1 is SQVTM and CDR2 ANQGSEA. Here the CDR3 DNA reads TGCAGCGTTATCGTACATCTGCGCATCGCTGAAGCTTTCTTT. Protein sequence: CSVIVHLRIAEAFF.

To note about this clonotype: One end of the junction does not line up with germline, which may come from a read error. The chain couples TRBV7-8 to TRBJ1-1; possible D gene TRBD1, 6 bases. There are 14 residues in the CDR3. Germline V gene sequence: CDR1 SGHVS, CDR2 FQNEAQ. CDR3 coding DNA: TGTGCCAGCAGCTTAGTGTTGGACGGGGGCGAGCAGTACTTT. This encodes CASSLVLDGGEQYF.

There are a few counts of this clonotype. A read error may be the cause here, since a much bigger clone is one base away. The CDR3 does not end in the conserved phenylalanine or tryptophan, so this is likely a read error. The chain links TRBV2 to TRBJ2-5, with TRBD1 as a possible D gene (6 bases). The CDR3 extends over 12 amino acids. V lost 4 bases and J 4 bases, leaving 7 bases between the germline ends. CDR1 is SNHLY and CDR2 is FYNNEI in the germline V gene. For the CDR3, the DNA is TGTGCCAGCAGTGCACAGGGAGAGACCCAGTACCTC. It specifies CASSAQGETQYL.

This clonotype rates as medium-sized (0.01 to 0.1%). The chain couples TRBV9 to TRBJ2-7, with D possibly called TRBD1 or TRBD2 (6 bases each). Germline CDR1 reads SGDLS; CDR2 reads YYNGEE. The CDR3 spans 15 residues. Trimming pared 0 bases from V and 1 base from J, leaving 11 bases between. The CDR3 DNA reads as TGTGCCAGCAGCGTAGGCGGGACATTATCCTACGAGCAGTACTTC. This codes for CASSVGGTLSYEQYF. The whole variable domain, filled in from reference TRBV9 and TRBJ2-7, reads DSGVTQTPKHLITATGQRVTLRCSPRSGDLSVYWYQQSLDQGLQFLIQYYNGEERAKGNILERFSAQQFPDLHSELNLSSLELGDSALYFCASSVGGTLSYEQYFGPGTRLTVT.

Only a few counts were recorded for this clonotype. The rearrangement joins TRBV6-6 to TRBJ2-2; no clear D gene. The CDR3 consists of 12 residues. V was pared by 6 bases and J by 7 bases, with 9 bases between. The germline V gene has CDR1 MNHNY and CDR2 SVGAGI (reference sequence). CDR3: CASSQTGGELFF. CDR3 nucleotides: TGTGCCAGCAGCCAAACTGGCGGGGAGCTGTTTTTT.

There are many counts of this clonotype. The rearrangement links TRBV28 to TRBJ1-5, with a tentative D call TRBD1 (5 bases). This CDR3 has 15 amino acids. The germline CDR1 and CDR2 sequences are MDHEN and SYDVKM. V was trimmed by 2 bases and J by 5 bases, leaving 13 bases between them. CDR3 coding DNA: TGTGCCAGCAGTTTAGGGCGGGGGTTTCATCAGCCCCAGCATTTT. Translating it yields CASSLGRGFHQPQHF.

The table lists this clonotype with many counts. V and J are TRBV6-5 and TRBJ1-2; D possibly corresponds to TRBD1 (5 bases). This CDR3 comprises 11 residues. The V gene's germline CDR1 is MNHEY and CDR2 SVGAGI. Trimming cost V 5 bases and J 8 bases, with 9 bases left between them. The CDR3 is CASSNTGGYTF. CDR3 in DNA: TGTGCCAGCAGTAACACAGGCGGCTACACCTTC.

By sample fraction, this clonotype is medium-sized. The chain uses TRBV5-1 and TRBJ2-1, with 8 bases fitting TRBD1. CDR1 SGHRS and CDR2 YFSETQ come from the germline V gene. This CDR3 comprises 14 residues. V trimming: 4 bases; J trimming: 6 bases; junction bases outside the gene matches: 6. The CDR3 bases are TGCGCCAGCAGCCCGGGACAGGCGTTCAATGAGCAGTTCTTC. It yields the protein CASSPGQAFNEQFF.

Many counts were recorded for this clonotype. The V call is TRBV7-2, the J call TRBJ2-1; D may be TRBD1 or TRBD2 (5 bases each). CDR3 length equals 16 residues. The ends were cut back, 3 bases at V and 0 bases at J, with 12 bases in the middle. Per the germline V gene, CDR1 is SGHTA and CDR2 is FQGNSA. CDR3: CASSFLGASSYNEQFF. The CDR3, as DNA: TGTGCCAGCAGCTTCCTCGGGGCTAGCTCCTACAATGAGCAGTTCTTC.

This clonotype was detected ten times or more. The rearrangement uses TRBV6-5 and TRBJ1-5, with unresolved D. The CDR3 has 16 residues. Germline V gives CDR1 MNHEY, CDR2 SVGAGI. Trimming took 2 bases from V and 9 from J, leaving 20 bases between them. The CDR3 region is CASSYPERVKSGPQHF. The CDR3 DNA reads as TGTGCCAGCAGTTACCCCGAGCGGGTTAAATCAGGGCCCCAGCATTTT.

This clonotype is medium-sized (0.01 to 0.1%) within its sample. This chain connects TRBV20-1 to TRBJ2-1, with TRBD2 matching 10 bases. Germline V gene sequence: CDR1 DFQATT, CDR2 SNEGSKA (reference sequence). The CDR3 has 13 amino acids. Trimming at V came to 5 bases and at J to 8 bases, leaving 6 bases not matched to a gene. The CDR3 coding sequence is TGCAGTGCTTCCGGACTAGCGGTGGATGAGCAGTTCTTC. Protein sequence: CSASGLAVDEQFF.

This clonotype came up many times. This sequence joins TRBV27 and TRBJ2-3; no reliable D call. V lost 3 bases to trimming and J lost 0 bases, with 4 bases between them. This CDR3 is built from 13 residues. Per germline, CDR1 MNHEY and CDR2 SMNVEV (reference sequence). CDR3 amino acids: CASSLRSTDTQYF. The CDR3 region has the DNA TGTGCCAGCAGTTTGAGGAGCACAGATACGCAGTATTTT.

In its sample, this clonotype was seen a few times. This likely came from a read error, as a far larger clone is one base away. Here the CDR3 DNA reads TGTGCCAGCAGTAAACTAGCGGGAGGGCCTAATGAGCAGTCCTTC. Encoded protein: CASSKLAGGPNEQSF. The chain has TRBV6-6 and TRBJ2-1; 13 bases fit TRBD2. Germline CDR1 MNHNY, CDR2 SVGAGI (reference sequence). The CDR3 length is 15 residues.

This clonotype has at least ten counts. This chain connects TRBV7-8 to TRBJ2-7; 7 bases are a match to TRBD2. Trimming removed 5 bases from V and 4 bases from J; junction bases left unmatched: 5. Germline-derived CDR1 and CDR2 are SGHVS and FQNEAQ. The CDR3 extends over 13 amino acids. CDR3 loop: CASSRDYGYEQYF. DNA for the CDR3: TGTGCCAGCAGCCGGGACTACGGTTACGAGCAGTACTTC. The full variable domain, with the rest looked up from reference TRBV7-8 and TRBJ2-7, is GAGVSQSPRYKVAKRGQDVALRCDPISGHVSLFWYQQALGQGPEFLTYFQNEAQLDKSGLPSDRFFAERPEGSVSTLKIQRTQQEDSAVYLCASSRDYGYEQYFGPGTRLTVT.

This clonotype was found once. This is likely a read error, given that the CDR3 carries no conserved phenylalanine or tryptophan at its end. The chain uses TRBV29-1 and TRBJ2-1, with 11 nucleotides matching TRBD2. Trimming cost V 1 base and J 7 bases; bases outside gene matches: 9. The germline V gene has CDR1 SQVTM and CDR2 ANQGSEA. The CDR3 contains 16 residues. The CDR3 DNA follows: TGCAGCGTTGAAGCCTTACTAGCGGGAGAAGCTAATGAGCAGTTCCTC. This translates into CSVEALLAGEANEQFL.

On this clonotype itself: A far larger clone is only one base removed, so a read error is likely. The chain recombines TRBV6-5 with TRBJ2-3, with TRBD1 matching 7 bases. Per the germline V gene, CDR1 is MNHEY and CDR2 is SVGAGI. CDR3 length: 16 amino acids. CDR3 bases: TGTGCCAGCAGTGAAGTCTTGACAGGGAGCACAGATATGCAGTATTTT. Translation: CASSEVLTGSTDMQYF.

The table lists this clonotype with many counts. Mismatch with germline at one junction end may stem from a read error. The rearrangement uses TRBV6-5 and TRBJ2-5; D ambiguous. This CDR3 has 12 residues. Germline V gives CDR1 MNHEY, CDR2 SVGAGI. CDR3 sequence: CASRDDQETQYF. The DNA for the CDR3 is TGTGCCAGCAGGGACGACCAGGAGACCCAGTACTTC.

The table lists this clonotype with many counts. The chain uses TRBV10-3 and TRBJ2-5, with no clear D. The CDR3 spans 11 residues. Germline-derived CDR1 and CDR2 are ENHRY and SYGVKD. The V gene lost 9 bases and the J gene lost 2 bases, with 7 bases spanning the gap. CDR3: CAIGPQETQYF. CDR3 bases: TGTGCCATTGGGCCGCAAGAGACCCAGTACTTC.

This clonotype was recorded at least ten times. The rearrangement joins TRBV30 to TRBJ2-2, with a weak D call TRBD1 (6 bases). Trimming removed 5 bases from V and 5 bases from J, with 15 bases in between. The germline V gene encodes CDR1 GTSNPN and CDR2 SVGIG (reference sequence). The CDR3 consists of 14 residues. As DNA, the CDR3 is TGTGCCTGGGGGAGAGGGGGAAATACCGGGGAGCTGTTTTTT. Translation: CAWGRGGNTGELFF.

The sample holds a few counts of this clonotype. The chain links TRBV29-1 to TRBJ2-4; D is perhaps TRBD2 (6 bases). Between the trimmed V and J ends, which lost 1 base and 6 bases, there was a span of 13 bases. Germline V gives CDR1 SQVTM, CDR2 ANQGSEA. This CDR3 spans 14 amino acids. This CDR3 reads CSVEVGGQGNIQYF. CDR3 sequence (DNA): TGCAGCGTTGAAGTAGGAGGGCAAGGAAACATTCAGTACTTC.

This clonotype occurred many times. The CDR3 DNA reads TGTGCCAGCAGCCCGACAGGGGGCTGGTATGGCTACACCTTC. Amino acid sequence: CASSPTGGWYGYTF. V usage is TRBV3-1 and J usage is TRBJ1-2; the match to TRBD1 covers 10 bases. V lost 4 bases to trimming and J lost 5 bases; unmatched junction nucleotides: 4. The V gene's germline CDR1 is LGHDT and CDR2 YNNKEL (reference sequence). The CDR3 runs to 14 residues.

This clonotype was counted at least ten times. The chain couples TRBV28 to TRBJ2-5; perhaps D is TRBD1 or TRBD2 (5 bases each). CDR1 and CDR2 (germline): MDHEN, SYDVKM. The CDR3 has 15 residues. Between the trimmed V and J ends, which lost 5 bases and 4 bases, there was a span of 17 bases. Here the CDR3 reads CASSPGTGFGETQYF. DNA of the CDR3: TGTGCCAGCAGTCCAGGGACCGGCTTTGGAGAGACCCAGTACTTC.

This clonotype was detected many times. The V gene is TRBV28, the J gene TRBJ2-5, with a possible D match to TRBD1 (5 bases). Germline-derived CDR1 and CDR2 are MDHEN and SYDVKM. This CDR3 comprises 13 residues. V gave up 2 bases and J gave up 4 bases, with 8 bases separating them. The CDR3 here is CASSLRGSETQYF. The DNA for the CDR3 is TGTGCCAGCAGTTTAAGGGGTTCAGAGACCCAGTACTTC.

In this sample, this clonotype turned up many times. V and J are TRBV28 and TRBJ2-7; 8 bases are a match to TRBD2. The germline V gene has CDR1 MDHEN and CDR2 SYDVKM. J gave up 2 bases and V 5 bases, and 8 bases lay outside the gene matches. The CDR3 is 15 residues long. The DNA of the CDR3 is TGTGCCAGCAGTGCCGAACCGGGACTAGCCTACGAGCAGTACTTC. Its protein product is CASSAEPGLAYEQYF.

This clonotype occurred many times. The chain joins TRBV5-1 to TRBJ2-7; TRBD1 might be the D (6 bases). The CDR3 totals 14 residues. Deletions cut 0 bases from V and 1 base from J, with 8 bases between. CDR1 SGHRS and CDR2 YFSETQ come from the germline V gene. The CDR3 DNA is TGCGCCAGCAGCTTGGTAGGGGGTTCCTACGAGCAGTACTTC. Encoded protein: CASSLVGGSYEQYF.

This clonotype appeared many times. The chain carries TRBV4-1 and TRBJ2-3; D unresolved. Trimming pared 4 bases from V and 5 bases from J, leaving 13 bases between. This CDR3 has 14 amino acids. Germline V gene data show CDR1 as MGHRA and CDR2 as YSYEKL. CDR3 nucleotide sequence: TGCGCCAGCAGCCTTCAGACCGTGGGAGATACGCAGTATTTT. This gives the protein CASSLQTVGDTQYF.